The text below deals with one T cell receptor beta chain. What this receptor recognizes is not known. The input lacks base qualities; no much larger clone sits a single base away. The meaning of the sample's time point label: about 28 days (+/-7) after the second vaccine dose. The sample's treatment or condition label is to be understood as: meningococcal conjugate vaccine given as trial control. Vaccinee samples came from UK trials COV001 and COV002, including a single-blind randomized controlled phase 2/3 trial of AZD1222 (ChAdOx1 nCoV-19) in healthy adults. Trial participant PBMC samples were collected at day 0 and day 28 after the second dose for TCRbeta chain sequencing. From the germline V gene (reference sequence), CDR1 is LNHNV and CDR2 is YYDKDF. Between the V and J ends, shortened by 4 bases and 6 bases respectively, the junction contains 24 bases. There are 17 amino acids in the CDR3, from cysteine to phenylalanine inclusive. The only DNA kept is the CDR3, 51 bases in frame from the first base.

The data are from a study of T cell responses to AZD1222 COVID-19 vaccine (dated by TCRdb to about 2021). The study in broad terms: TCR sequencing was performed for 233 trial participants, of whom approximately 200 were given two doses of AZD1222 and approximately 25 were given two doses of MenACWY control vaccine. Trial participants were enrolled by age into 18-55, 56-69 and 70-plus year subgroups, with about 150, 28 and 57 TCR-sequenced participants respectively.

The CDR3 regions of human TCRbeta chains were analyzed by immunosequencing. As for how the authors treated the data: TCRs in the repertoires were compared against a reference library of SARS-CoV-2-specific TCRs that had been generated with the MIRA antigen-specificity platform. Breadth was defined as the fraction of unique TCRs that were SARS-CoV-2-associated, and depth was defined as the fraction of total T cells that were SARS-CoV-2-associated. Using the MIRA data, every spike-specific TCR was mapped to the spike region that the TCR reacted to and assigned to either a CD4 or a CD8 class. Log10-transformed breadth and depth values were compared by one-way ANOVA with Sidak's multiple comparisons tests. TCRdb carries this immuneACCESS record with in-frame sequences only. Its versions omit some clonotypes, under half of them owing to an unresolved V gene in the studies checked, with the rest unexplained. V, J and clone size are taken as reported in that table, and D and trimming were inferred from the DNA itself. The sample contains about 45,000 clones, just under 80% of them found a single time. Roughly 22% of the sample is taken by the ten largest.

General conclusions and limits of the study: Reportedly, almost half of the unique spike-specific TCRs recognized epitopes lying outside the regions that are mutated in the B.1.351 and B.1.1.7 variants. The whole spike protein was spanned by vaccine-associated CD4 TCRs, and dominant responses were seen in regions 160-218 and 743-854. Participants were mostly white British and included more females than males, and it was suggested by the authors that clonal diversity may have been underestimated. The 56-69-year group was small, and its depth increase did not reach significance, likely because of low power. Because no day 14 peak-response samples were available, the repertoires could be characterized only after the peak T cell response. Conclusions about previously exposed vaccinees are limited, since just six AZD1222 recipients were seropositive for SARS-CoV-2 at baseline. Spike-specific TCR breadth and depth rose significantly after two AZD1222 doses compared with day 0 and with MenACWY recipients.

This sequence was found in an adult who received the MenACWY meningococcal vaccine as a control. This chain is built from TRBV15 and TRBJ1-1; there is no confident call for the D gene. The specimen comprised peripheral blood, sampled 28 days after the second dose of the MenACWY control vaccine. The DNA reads TGTGCCACCAGCACAGCCGGGATCGGGAGGATAAGTGCTGAAGCTTTCTTT. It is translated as CATSTAGIGRISAEAFF. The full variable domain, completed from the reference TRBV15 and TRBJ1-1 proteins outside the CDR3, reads DAMVIQNPRYQVTQFGKPVTLSCSQTLNHNVMYWYQQKSSQAPKLLFHYYDKDFNNEADTPDNFQSRRPNTSFCFLDIRSPGLGDTAMYLCATSTAGIGRISAEAFFGQGTRLTVV.